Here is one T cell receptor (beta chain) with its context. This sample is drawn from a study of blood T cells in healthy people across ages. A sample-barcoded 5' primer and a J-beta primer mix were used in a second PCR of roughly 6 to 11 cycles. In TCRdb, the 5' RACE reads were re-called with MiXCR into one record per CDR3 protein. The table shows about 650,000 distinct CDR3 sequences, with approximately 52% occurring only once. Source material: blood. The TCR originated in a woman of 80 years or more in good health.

CDR3 DNA: TGTGCCTGGAGGACTAGCTATACGCAGTATTTT. Its translation is CAWRTSYTQYF. This rearrangement joins TRBV30 to TRBJ2-3; 7 nucleotides match TRBD2. This CDR3 is built from 11 residues. CDR1 and CDR2 (germline): GTSNPN, SVGIG (reference sequence). The trim removed 3 bases at V and 7 bases at J, leaving 1 base unmatched.